The 21 T cell receptor beta chains reported below all come from one sample, sequenced in a study of blood T cell repertoires in COVID-19. The repertoire was sequenced with immunoSEQ multiplex PCR; TCRdb's copy has only in-frame clones and lacks some. The data show about 71,000 clones, about 81% seen once. Source material: peripheral blood. The receptors stem from a woman older than 75 with acute or convalescent COVID-19.

This clone has only a few counts. This chain connects TRBV27 to TRBJ1-2; 7 bases are a match to TRBD1. The germline gives CDR1 MNHEY, CDR2 SMNVEV (reference sequence). There are 13 residues in the CDR3. Losses at the gene ends were 3 bases for V and 4 bases for J; bases not matched to a gene: 2. The CDR3 spells CASSFPGGYGYTF. The CDR3 DNA reads TGTGCCAGCAGTTTTCCAGGGGGCTATGGCTACACCTTC.

The chain employs TRBV4-3 and TRBJ1-5; D is uncertain. V was pared by 0 bases and J by 7 bases, with 10 bases between. Germline V gene lookup returns CDR1 LGHNA and CDR2 YSLEER. The CDR3 runs to 14 residues. As DNA, the CDR3 is TGCGCCAGCAGCCAAGATAATCGTCCGCAGCCCCAGCATTTT. This codes for CASSQDNRPQPQHF.

The sample holds a few counts of this clone. The J gene is TRBJ2-1, the V gene TRBV19, with 7 positions matching TRBD1. V trimming: 3 bases; J trimming: 7 bases; junction bases outside the gene matches: 12. This CDR3 region has 16 residues. In germline, CDR1 is LNHDA, CDR2 SQIVND (reference sequence). As DNA, the CDR3 is TGTGCCAGTAGTATGCCCCAGCGCGGACAGGAAAATGAGCAGTTCTTC. This sequence encodes CASSMPQRGQENEQFF.

This chain joins TRBV6-6 and TRBJ2-7; D gene ambiguous. The V end was cut by 4 bases, the J end by 0 bases, with 10 bases between. The CDR3 has 14 amino acids. Germline V lookup: CDR1 MNHNY, CDR2 SVGAGI (reference sequence). The CDR3 DNA sequence: TGTGCCAGCAGTTGGCAGGTTCGCTCCTACGAGCAGTACTTC. Translation: CASSWQVRSYEQYF.

The chain joins TRBV23-1 to TRBJ1-4, with a tentative D call TRBD1 (5 bases). TRBV23-1 is recorded as an ORF, its role being uncertain. With 6 bases removed from V and 5 bases from J, the gap between germline ends came to 13 bases. The CDR3 is 14 amino acids. The DNA of the CDR3 is TGCGCCAGCAGCCCGGGACTGCTAAATGAAAAACTGTTTTTT. It translates to CASSPGLLNEKLFF.

The V and J genes are TRBV6-1 and TRBJ1-1; a possible D gene is TRBD1 (6 bases). V gave up 2 bases and J gave up 1 base, with 8 bases separating them. CDR1 and CDR2 (germline): MNHNS, SASEGT. This CDR3 spans 14 amino acids. This CDR3 reads CASSETGRNTEAFF. In nucleotides, the CDR3 is TGTGCCAGCAGTGAAACAGGGCGGAACACTGAAGCTTTCTTT.

This clone was observed many times. The chain recombines TRBV5-4 with TRBJ1-1; D perhaps matches TRBD1 (6 bases). Per germline, CDR1 SGHNT and CDR2 YYREEE (reference sequence). The CDR3 totals 14 residues. Trimming removed 2 bases from V and 2 bases from J, with 10 bases in between. The DNA of the CDR3 is TGTGCCAGCAGCTTTCGGACAGACAACACTGAAGCTTTCTTT. Residues: CASSFRTDNTEAFF.

The chain is built from TRBV10-3 and TRBJ2-7; 9 positions agree with TRBD2. Germline V CDR1 and CDR2: ENHRY, SYGVKD. Germline trimming cut 2 bases from V and 0 bases from J; bases unmatched to any gene: 8. The CDR3 spans 17 residues. The DNA for the CDR3 is TGTGCCATCAGTGAGCCTGGGGGAGCGGGAGGCTCCTACGAGCAGTACTTC. Amino acids: CAISEPGGAGGSYEQYF.

The chain has TRBV6-5 and TRBJ1-5; 10 bases are a match to TRBD1. Per germline, CDR1 MNHEY and CDR2 SVGAGI. After removal of 8 bases from V and 2 bases from J, the junction contained 3 bases not matched to a gene. This CDR3 region has 14 residues. CDR3 protein: CASGTGVRNQPQHF. The CDR3 DNA reads TGTGCCAGCGGGACAGGGGTACGCAATCAGCCCCAGCATTTT.

CDR3 loop: CASSPTASGRYEQYF. DNA of the CDR3: TGTGCCAGTAGTCCAACGGCTAGCGGGAGGTACGAGCAGTACTTC. The chain is built from TRBV19 and TRBJ2-7; 11 bases map to TRBD2. V gave up 5 bases and J gave up 4 bases; unmatched junction bases: 7. The germline CDR1 and CDR2 sequences are LNHDA and SQIVND (reference sequence). The CDR3 has 15 amino acids.

This chain uses TRBV5-1 with TRBJ2-5; 7 bases are shared with TRBD1. The ends lost 0 bases at V and 7 bases at J; junction bases unmatched: 3. Germline V CDR1 and CDR2: SGHRS, YFSETQ. This CDR3 comprises 13 residues. The CDR3 DNA reads as TGCGCCAGCAGCTTGGGGGACAGCGGGACCCAGTACTTC. Protein sequence: CASSLGDSGTQYF.

The V call is TRBV29-1, the J call TRBJ2-1; TRBD1 matches at 7 bases. The CDR3 extends over 14 amino acids. CDR1 is SQVTM, CDR2 ANQGSEA, per germline. Trimming took 5 bases from V and 6 from J; bases not matched to a gene: 10. The CDR3 reads CSVKSRDSLNEQFF. The CDR3 region has the DNA TGCAGCGTTAAGTCCCGGGACAGCCTCAATGAGCAGTTCTTC.

The V gene is TRBV29-1, the J gene TRBJ2-7; D is unclear. Germline values: CDR1 SQVTM, CDR2 ANQGSEA. The CDR3 has 11 residues. Trimming removed 2 bases from V and 4 bases from J, with 6 bases in between. This CDR3 is CSVERGYEQYF. CDR3 sequence (DNA): TGCAGCGTTGAACGAGGATACGAGCAGTACTTC.

The chain employs TRBV27 and TRBJ2-3; possibly TRBD1 for D (5 bases). Germline CDR1 and CDR2: MNHEY and SMNVEV (reference sequence). CDR3 length: 14 residues. The V end lost 6 bases, the J end lost 2 bases, and 12 bases lay between the germline ends. For the CDR3, the DNA is TGTGCCAGCAGGCTGGACATATACACAGATACGCAGTATTTT. Protein product: CASRLDIYTDTQYF.

The V call is TRBV14, the J call TRBJ2-7, with 7 bases fitting TRBD2. Germline lookup yields CDR1 SGHDN and CDR2 FVKESK. With 4 bases clipped from V and 5 bases from J, the junction kept 26 bases outside the gene matches. The CDR3 contains 20 residues. CDR3 residues: CASSPRLGRERYLRSHEQYF. The CDR3 DNA follows: TGTGCCAGCAGCCCGCGACTGGGGCGGGAGCGCTACCTTAGGAGCCACGAGCAGTACTTC.

The genes are TRBV5-4 and TRBJ2-1; the match to TRBD2 covers 8 bases. The trim removed 5 bases at V and 8 bases at J, leaving 6 bases unmatched. The CDR3 contains 13 residues. Germline V gives CDR1 SGHNT, CDR2 YYREEE (reference sequence). The CDR3 coding sequence is TGTGCCAGCAGTATAGCGGGATTCCATGAGCAGTTCTTC. Translating gives CASSIAGFHEQFF.

The chain is built from TRBV24-1 and TRBJ2-7; 9 nucleotides line up with TRBD1. In germline, CDR1 is KGHDR, CDR2 SFDVKD. Trimming removed 4 bases from V and 2 bases from J; junction bases left unmatched: 11. The CDR3 loop spans 17 amino acids. In DNA, the CDR3 is TGTGCCACCAGTGAGCCTCGACAGGGGGAGCCAACCTACGAGCAGTACTTC. Amino acids: CATSEPRQGEPTYEQYF.

The chain links TRBV24-1 to TRBJ1-5; D is uncertain. The germline V gene encodes CDR1 KGHDR and CDR2 SFDVKD. The CDR3 extends over 17 amino acids. The V and J ends lost 1 base and 4 bases respectively, with 16 bases between them. The CDR3 here is CATSDFGSAGRNQPQHF. The CDR3 DNA reads TGTGCCACCAGTGATTTTGGATCAGCAGGTAGGAATCAGCCCCAGCATTTT.

The chain recombines TRBV21-1 with TRBJ1-6; TRBD1 is the table's D call and was not checked against the DNA. TRBV21-1 is recorded as a pseudogene. CDR3 length: 10 residues. CDR3 protein: CASHDDRPLF. The CDR3 region has the DNA TGTGCCAGCCACGATGACAGGCCCCTTTTT.

This chain joins TRBV4-1 and TRBJ1-2; D might be TRBD1 (5 bases). The CDR3 runs to 12 residues. The ends were cut back, 8 bases at V and 2 bases at J, with 9 bases in the middle. CDR1 is MGHRA, CDR2 YSYEKL, per germline. The CDR3 is CASQGENYGYTF. The CDR3, as DNA: TGCGCCAGCCAGGGCGAGAACTATGGCTACACCTTC.

The table lists this clone with a few counts. The V and J genes are TRBV19 and TRBJ2-7; 7 bases line up with TRBD2. In germline, CDR1 is LNHDA, CDR2 SQIVND (reference sequence). The ends lost 3 bases at V and 3 bases at J; junction bases unmatched: 5. The CDR3 length is 14 residues. This CDR3 reads CASSITAGDYEQYF. In nucleotides, the CDR3 is TGTGCCAGTAGTATTACTGCGGGGGACTACGAGCAGTACTTC.